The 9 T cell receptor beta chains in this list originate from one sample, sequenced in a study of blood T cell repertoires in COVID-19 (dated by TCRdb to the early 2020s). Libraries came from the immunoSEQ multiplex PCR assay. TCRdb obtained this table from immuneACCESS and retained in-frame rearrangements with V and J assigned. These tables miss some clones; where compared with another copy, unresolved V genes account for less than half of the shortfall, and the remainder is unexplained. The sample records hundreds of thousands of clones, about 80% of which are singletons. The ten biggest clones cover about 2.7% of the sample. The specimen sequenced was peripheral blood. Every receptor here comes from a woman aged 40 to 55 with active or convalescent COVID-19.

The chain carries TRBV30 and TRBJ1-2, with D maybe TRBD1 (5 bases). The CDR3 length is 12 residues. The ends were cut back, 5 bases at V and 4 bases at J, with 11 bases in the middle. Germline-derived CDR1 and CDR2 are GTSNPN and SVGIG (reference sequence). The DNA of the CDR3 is TGTGCCTGGGTTAGGGGTGCCTATGGCTACACCTTC. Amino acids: CAWVRGAYGYTF.

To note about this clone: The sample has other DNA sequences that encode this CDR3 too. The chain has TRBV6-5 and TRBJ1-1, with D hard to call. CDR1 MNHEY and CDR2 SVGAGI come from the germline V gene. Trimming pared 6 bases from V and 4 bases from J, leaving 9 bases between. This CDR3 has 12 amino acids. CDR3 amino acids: CASRGGSTEAFF. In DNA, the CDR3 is TGTGCCAGCAGGGGCGGGAGCACTGAAGCTTTCTTT.

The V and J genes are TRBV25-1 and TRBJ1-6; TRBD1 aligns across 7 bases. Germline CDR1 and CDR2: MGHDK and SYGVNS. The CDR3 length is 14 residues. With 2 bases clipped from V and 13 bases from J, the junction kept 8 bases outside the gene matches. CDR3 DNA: TGTGCCAGCAGTGAAAACGACAGGGTTTATCCCCTCCACTTT. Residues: CASSENDRVYPLHF.

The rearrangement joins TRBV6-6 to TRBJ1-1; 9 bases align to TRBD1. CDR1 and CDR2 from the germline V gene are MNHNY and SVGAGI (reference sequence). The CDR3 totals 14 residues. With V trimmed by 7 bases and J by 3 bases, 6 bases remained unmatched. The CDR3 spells CASIEGQGHTEAFF. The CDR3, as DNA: TGTGCCAGCATTGAGGGACAGGGACACACTGAAGCTTTCTTT.

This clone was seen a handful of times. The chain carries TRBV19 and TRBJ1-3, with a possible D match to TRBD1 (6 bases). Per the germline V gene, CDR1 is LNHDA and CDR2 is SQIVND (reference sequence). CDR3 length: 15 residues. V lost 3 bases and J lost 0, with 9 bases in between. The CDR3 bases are TGTGCCAGTAGTATTCAGGGGAGCTCTGGAAACACCATATATTTT. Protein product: CASSIQGSSGNTIYF.

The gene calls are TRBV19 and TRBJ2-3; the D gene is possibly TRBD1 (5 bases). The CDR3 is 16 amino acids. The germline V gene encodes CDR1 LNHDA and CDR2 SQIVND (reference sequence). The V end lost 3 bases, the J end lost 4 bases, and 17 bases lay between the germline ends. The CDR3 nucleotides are TGTGCCAGTAGTATGGGGCCCATGAACCCAGCAGATACGCAGTATTTT. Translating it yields CASSMGPMNPADTQYF.

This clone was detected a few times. CDR3 loop: CASSQGGGDRQPQHF. CDR3 coding DNA: TGTGCCAGCAGCCAAGGCGGAGGTGATCGACAGCCCCAGCATTTT. The J gene is TRBJ1-5, the V gene TRBV3-1 (or the pseudogene TRBV3-2), with D uncertain. CDR1 is LGHDT and CDR2 is YNNKEL in the germline V gene (reference sequence). The ends were cut back, 1 base at V and 7 bases at J, with 14 bases in the middle. The CDR3 spans 15 residues.

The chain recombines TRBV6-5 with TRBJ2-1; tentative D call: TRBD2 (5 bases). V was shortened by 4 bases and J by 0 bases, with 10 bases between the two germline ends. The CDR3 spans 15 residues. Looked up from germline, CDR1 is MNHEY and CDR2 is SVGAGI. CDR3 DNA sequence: TGTGCCAGCAGTTTCGAGCGGCACTCCTACAATGAGCAGTTCTTC. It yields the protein CASSFERHSYNEQFF.

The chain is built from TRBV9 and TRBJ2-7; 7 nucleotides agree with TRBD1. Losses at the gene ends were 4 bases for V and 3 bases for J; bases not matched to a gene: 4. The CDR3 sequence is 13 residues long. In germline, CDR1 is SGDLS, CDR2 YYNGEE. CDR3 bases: TGTGCCAGCAGCACTCGGGACAGCTACGAGCAGTACTTC. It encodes CASSTRDSYEQYF.